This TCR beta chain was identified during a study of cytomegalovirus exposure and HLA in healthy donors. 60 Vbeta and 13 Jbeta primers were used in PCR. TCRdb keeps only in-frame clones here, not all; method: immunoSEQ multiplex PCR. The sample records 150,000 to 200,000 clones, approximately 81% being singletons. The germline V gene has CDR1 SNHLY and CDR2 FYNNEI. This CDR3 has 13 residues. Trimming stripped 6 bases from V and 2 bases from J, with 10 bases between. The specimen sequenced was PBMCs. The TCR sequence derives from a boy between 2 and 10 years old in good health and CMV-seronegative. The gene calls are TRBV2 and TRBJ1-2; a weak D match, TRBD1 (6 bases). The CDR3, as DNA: TGTGCCAGCAGGGTACAGGGAAACTATGGCTACACCTTC. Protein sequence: CASRVQGNYGYTF.